Listed below are T cell receptor beta chains from one sample, sequenced in a study of early T cells in non-severe SARS-CoV-2 infection. TCRdb reprocessed the 5' RACE reads via MiXCR and lists one record per CDR3 protein. The sample has tens of thousands of distinct CDR3 sequences, approximately 13% seen once. Sequencing used whole blood. Receptors originate from an adult who was a healthcare worker with PCR-confirmed SARS-CoV-2 infection or an uninfected control (not recorded which). Both conserved end residues are part of each CDR3. Fields, in order: V gene, J gene, clone size, CDR3 protein. The size entry is marked missing in some rows and otherwise reads once, few, many or a size class.

>TRBV5-8|TRBJ2-3|few
CASSRRATSGSHLTQYF
>TRBV5-1|TRBJ2-3|many
CASSLEVPDFSTDTQYF
>TRBV7-8|TRBJ2-7|-
CASSLAGTGVPYEQYF
>TRBV28|TRBJ1-2|many
CASSLGTETNYGYTF
>TRBV19|TRBJ2-1|-
CASSPLSGSLDEQFF
>TRBV2|TRBJ1-1|-
CATNPQGRGNTEAFF
>TRBV27|TRBJ2-5|-
CASSGSGGGETQYF
>TRBV28|TRBJ2-1|few
CASSQGNSYNEQFF
>TRBV28|TRBJ1-5|-
CASSFIGQGNQPQHF
>TRBV28|TRBJ2-1|-
CASSPRTGRHNEQFF
>TRBV6-2/TRBV6-3|TRBJ2-3|-
CASSLRDRYTDTQYF
>TRBV3-1|TRBJ2-7|few
CASSLTRDSYEQYF
>TRBV10-3|TRBJ2-7|few
CAIRGDSSYEQYF
>TRBV10-3|TRBJ2-1|-
CAISRDRGFEQFF
>TRBV5-1|TRBJ1-6|-
CASSPIRTANSPLHF
>TRBV28|TRBJ1-2|few
CATLPGWVF
>TRBV7-2|TRBJ2-5|-
CASSRPQETQYF
>TRBV19|TRBJ2-2|-
CASRVAGAGELFF
>TRBV27|TRBJ1-4|many
CASRPTGSATNEKLFF
>TRBV2|TRBJ2-4|-
CASSPGGDIQYF
>TRBV20-1|TRBJ2-7|few
CSATSGRGSAYEQYF
>TRBV21-1|TRBJ1-1|few
CASSKGAGEAFF
>TRBV27|TRBJ1-4|many
CASSFGWSNEKLFF
>TRBV10-3|TRBJ2-3|-
CASRDYSSTDTQYF